The source of this TCR beta chain is a study of T cell changes during pregnancy in multiple sclerosis. This CDR3 is 14 amino acids long. Germline-derived CDR1 and CDR2 are MNHNS and SASEGT. Trimming shortened V by 4 bases and J by 4 bases, and 14 bases separated the two germline ends. Sequenced by immunoSEQ multiplex PCR; TCRdb stores in-frame clones only, minus some. Of fewer than 35,000 clones in the sample, over 75% were seen once. The sample here was CD8+ T cells from peripheral blood mononuclear cells, taken in the second trimester of pregnancy. This sequence joins TRBV6-1 and TRBJ2-7, with D possibly being TRBD2 (6 bases). This TCR derives from a female donor with multiple sclerosis, enrolled in a pregnancy study. CDR3 bases: TGTGCCAGCAGTGCCGGGACTGTTATGTACGAGCAGTACTTC. This gives the protein CASSAGTVMYEQYF.